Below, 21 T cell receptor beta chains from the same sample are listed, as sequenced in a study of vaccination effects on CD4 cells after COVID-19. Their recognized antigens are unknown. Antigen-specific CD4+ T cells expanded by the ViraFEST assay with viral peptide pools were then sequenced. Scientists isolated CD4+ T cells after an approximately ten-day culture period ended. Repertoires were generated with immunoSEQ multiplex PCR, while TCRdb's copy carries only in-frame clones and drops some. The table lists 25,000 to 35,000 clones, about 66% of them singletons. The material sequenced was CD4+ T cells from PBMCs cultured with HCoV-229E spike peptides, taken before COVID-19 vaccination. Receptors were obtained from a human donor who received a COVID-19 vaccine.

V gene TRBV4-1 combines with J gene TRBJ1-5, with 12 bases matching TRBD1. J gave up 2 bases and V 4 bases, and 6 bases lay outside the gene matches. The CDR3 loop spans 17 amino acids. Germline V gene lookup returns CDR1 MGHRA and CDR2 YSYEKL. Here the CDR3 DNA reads TGCGCCAGCAGCCCCGGGGGACAGGGGGCCCGCAATCAGCCCCAGCATTTT. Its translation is CASSPGGQGARNQPQHF.

The CDR3 region has the DNA TGCGCCAGCAGCTGGGGGGGGCAGACTCACACAGATACGCAGTATTTT. It yields the protein CASSWGGQTHTDTQYF. The rearrangement uses TRBV5-1 and TRBJ2-3; D may be TRBD2 (7 bases). The CDR3 covers 16 residues. Germline CDR1 reads SGHRS; CDR2 reads YFSETQ. Trimming removed 3 bases at V and 2 bases at J, with 16 bases between.

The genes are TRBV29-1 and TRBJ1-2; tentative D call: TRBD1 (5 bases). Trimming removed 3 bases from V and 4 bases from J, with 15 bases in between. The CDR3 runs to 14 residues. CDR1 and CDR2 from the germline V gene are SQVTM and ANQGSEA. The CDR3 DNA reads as TGCAGCGTTGACGAAACCGGGACGGGCTATGGCTACACCTTC. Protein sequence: CSVDETGTGYGYTF.

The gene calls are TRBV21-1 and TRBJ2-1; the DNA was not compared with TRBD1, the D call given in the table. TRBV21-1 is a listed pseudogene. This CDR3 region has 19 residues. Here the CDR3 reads CASSKESPRQGTSYNEQFF. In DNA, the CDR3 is TGTGCCAGCAGCAAAGAATCCCCTCGACAGGGAACCTCCTACAATGAGCAGTTCTTC.

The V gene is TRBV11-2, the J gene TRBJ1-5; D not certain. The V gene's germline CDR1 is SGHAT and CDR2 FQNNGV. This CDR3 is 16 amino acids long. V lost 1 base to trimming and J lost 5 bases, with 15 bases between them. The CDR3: CASSLGTWGGYQPQHF. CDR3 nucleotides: TGTGCCAGCAGCTTAGGAACCTGGGGAGGTTATCAGCCCCAGCATTTT.

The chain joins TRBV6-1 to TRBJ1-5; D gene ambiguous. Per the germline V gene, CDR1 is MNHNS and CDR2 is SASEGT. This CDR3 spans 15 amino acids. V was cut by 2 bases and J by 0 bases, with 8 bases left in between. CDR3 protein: CASSEMSYSNQPQHF. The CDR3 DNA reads TGTGCCAGCAGTGAAATGTCCTATAGCAATCAGCCCCAGCATTTT.

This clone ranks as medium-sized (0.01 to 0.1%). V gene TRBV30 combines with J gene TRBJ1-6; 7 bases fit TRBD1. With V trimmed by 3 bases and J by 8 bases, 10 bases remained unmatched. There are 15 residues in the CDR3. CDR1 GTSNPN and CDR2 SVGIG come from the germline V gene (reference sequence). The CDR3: CAWSVMDRRDSPLHF. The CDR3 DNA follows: TGTGCCTGGAGCGTGATGGACAGGAGGGATTCACCCCTCCACTTT.

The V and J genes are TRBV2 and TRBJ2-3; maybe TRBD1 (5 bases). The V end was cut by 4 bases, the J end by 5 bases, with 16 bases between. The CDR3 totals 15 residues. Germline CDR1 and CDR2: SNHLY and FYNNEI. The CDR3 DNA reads TGTGCCAGCAGTGTCAGGCGTGGCAGGGAAGATACGCAGTATTTT. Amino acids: CASSVRRGREDTQYF.

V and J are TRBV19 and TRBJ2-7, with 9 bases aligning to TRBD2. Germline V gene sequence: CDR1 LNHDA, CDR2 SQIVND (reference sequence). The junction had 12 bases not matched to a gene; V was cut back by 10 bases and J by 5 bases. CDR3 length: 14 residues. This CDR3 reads CATQERGTSHEQYF. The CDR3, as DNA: TGTGCCACACAAGAAAGGGGGACTAGCCACGAGCAGTACTTC.

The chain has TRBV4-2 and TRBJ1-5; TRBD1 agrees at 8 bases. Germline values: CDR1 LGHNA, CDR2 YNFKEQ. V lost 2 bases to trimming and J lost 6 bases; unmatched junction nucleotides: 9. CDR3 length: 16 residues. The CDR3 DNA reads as TGTGCCAGCAGCCAATACGACCAGGGGGCAGGTCAGCCCCAGCATTTT. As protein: CASSQYDQGAGQPQHF.

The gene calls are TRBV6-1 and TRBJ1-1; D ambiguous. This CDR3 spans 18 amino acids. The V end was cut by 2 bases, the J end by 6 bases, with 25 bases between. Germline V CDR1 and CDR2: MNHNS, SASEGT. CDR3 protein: CASSENLPLGFPYSEAFF. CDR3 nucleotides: TGTGCCAGCAGTGAAAATCTTCCCCTAGGGTTCCCCTACTCTGAAGCTTTCTTT.

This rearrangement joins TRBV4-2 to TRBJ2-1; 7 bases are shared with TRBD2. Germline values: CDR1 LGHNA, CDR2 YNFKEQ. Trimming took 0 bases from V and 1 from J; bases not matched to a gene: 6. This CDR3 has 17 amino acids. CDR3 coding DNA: TGTGCCAGCAGCCAAGAGGCGAGCGGGGTTTCCTACAATGAGCAGTTCTTC. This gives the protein CASSQEASGVSYNEQFF.

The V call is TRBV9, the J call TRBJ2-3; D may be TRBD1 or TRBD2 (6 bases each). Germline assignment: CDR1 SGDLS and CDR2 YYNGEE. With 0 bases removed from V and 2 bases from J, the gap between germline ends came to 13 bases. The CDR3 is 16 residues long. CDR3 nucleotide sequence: TGTGCCAGCAGCGTAGGCCGGGGGCTCCCCACAGATACGCAGTATTTT. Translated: CASSVGRGLPTDTQYF.

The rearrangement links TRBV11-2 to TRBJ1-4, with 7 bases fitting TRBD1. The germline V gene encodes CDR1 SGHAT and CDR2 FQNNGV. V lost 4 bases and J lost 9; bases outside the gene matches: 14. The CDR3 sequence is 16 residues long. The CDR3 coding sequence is TGTGCCAGCAGCTCCCTAACAGGGGAGCCGGGAAAAAAACTGTTTTTT. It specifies CASSSLTGEPGKKLFF. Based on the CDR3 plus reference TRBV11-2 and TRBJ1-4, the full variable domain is EAGVAQSPRYKIIEKRQSVAFWCNPISGHATLYWYQQILGQGPKLLIQFQNNGVVDDSQLPKDRFSAERLKGVDSTLKIQPAKLEDSAVYLCASSSLTGEPGKKLFFGSGTQLSVL.

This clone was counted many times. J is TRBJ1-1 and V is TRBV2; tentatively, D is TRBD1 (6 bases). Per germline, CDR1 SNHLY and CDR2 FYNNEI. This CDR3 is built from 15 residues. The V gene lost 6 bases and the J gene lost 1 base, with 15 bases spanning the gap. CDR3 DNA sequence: TGTGCCAGCAGAGCGGGGGCCAGAGAGAACACTGAAGCTTTCTTT. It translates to CASRAGARENTEAFF.

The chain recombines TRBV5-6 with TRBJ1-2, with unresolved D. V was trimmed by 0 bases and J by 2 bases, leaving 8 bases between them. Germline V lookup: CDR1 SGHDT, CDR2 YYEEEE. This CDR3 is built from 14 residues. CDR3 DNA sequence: TGTGCCAGCAGCTTGGCGTCGGAGAACTATGGCTACACCTTC. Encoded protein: CASSLASENYGYTF.

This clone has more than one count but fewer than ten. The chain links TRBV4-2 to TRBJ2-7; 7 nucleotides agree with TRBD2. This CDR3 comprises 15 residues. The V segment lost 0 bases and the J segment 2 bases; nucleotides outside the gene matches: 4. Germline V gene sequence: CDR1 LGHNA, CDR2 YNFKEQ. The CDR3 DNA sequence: TGTGCCAGCAGCCAAGATCGCGGGAGACCCTACGAGCAGTACTTC. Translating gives CASSQDRGRPYEQYF.

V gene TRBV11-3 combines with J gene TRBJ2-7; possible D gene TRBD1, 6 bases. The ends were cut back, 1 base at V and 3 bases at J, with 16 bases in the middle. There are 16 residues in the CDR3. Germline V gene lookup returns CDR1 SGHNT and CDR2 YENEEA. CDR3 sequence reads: CASSLASGDLGYEQYF. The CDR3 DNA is TGTGCCAGCAGCTTAGCTTCAGGGGACCTCGGCTACGAGCAGTACTTC.

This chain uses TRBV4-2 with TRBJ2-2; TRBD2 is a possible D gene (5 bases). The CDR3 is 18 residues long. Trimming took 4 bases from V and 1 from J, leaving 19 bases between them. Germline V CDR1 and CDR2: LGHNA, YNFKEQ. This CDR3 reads CASSPTHADGENTGELFF. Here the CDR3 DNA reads TGTGCCAGCAGCCCTACGCACGCAGACGGGGAGAACACCGGGGAGCTGTTTTTT.

This CDR3 is CASSLEVGLAGELFF. CDR3 in DNA: TGTGCCAGCAGCTTAGAGGTCGGCTTGGCCGGGGAGCTGTTTTTT. The chain joins TRBV7-2 to TRBJ2-2; D gene ambiguous. V lost 1 base to trimming and J lost 6 bases, with 12 bases between them. Germline V gene lookup returns CDR1 SGHTA and CDR2 FQGNSA. The CDR3 has 15 amino acids.

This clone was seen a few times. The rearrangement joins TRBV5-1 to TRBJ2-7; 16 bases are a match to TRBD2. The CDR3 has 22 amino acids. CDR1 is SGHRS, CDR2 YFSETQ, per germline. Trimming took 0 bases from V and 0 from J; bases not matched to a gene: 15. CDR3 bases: TGCGCCAGCAGCTTGGTCCCCTTGCGGGGACTAGCGGGAGGGTTAGGCTCCTACGAGCAGTACTTC. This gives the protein CASSLVPLRGLAGGLGSYEQYF.